The rows below give T cell receptor beta chains drawn from one sample of a study of shared clonotypes between healthy human individuals. Only in-frame clones appear in the TCRdb table, and some are missing; sequencing was by immunoSEQ multiplex PCR. The data hold 850,000 to 1,200,000 clones, with approximately 72% observed a single time. Specimen: memory CD4+ T cells sorted from blood. Receptors were obtained from a man younger than 30 in good health. CDR3s include the opening cysteine and the closing phenylalanine or tryptophan.

j_gene	v_gene	CDR3aa
TRBJ2-5	TRBV2	CASSPRAIETQYF
TRBJ2-5	TRBV6-5	CASKEGSSGTQYF
TRBJ2-7	TRBV7-9	CASSLPGQEPYEQYF
TRBJ2-7	TRBV5-3	CARSLRRGIYEQYF
TRBJ2-1	TRBV11-3	CASSHGTSGGAIGDEQFF
TRBJ1-2	TRBV15	CATSRDPRQGAYGYTF
TRBJ1-2	TRBV5-4	CASSQDQYGYTF
TRBJ1-1	TRBV12-5	CASGLLLGQGTENTEAFF
TRBJ1-2	TRBV11-2	CASSSQIAGADGYTF
TRBJ1-4	TRBV29-1	CSAQGFSNEKLFF
TRBJ2-5	TRBV10-3	CAIRGDVAQETQYF
TRBJ2-3	TRBV27	CASSLSNLAGTDTQYF
TRBJ1-1	TRBV28	CASSLGAGMNTEAFF
TRBJ2-7	TRBV6-1	CASSDQGATYEQYF
TRBJ2-1	TRBV25-1	CASQLGLAGQFF
TRBJ2-2	TRBV19	CASSIPLTGVFF
TRBJ2-5	TRBV6-5	CASSVGLSVAETQYF
TRBJ2-5	TRBV5-8	CASSSKTQYF
TRBJ2-2	TRBV9	CASSDRLAGESTGELFF
TRBJ2-2	TRBV5-1	CASSLGTGHAGELFF
TRBJ2-7	TRBV4-1	CASSQDIGGVYEQYF
.	TRBV7-2	CASSFPKGTPNYEQYF
TRBJ2-3	TRBV5-1	CASSLGDRGLGTDTQYF
TRBJ2-5	TRBV18	CASSQNGGAQETQYF
TRBJ2-3	TRBV6-4	CASSSQGAGDTQYF
TRBJ2-2	TRBV28	CAMAANTGELFF
TRBJ1-2	TRBV28	CASSLTGGGYGYTF
TRBJ1-5	TRBV2	CASSDTGKGTQPQHF
TRBJ2-7	TRBV6-1	CASSEGVWAAYEQYF
TRBJ1-2	TRBV5-6	CASSSIPDRGTGYTF
.	TRBV5-6	CASSLAGVPYEQYF
TRBJ1-3	TRBV6-6	CASSLGDRAGNTIYF
TRBJ1-1	TRBV29-1	CSVGRGSGATEAFF
TRBJ1-2	TRBV15	CATSKDRPKGGYTF
TRBJ2-1	TRBV10-3	CAIRADRANEQFF
TRBJ2-7	TRBV9	CASSPRPTTYEQYF
TRBJ2-5	TRBV25-1	CASSEPGGWETQYF
TRBJ2-7	TRBV5-1	CASSLYHSGGYEQYF
TRBJ2-7	TRBV7-9	CASSHDLTGGSLRYF
TRBJ1-2	TRBV6-1	CASSESFWQGFSIGYGYTF
TRBJ1-1	TRBV19	CASSSGTGFTEAFF
TRBJ1-4	TRBV5-8	CASSLGAATNEKLFF
TRBJ2-7	TRBV28	CASSSTDFEQYF
TRBJ2-3	TRBV5-4	CASSLVSTDTQYF
TRBJ2-3	TRBV5-4	CAATAGSTDTQYF
TRBJ1-1	TRBV7-6	CASSSRQGITEAFF
TRBJ1-2	TRBV15	CATSRGLGVPSYGYTF
TRBJ2-5	TRBV5-6	CASSLRETQYF
TRBJ1-6	TRBV4-3	CASSQGTNSPLHF
TRBJ2-1	TRBV2	CASSGSGGGNNEQFF
TRBJ2-3	TRBV5-1	CASSLGQGDTQYF
TRBJ2-6	TRBV5-6	CASSLAVTAGANVLTF